Presented here are 5 T cell receptor beta chains from one specimen sequenced in a study of shared clonotypes between healthy human individuals. Sequenced by immunoSEQ multiplex PCR; TCRdb stores in-frame clones only, minus some. Of about 2.3 million clones listed, over 85% are singletons. Sequenced input: naive CD4+ T cells from PBMCs. The subset is: CD45RA+ positively selected. The receptors come from a man aged 18-30 years in good health. Some clones in this sample may be carry-over from other donors' samples.

V gene TRBV14 combines with J gene TRBJ2-2, with TRBD2 as a possible D gene (7 bases). The CDR3 is 18 residues long. Germline V gives CDR1 SGHDN, CDR2 FVKESK. Trimming pared 2 bases from V and 1 base from J, leaving 17 bases between. This CDR3 reads CASSQRGGGEWNTGELFF. As DNA, the CDR3 is TGTGCCAGCAGCCAAAGGGGCGGGGGCGAATGGAACACCGGGGAGCTGTTTTTT.

This sequence joins TRBV5-1 and TRBJ2-7; a possible D gene is TRBD2 (6 bases). Trimming shortened V by 6 bases and J by 3 bases, and 19 bases separated the two germline ends. CDR1 SGHRS and CDR2 YFSETQ come from the germline V gene. This CDR3 comprises 15 residues. CDR3 sequence (DNA): TGCGCCAGCACCCCGGGGGATAGTCCTGACTACGAGCAGTACTTC. Protein: CASTPGDSPDYEQYF.

The chain links TRBV6-1 to TRBJ2-4, with TRBD1 matching 9 bases. V was pared by 3 bases and J by 6 bases, with 6 bases of the junction left unmatched. Germline loops: CDR1 MNHNS, CDR2 SASEGT. The CDR3 is made up of 15 amino acids. This CDR3 is CASSDPDRGRNIQYF. CDR3 coding DNA: TGTGCCAGCAGTGATCCGGACAGGGGACGAAACATTCAGTACTTC.

This clone occurred once. The rearrangement joins TRBV5-1 to TRBJ2-7, with 7 bases lining up with TRBD1. In germline, CDR1 is SGHRS, CDR2 YFSETQ. The V gene end was trimmed by 1 base and the J gene end by 5 bases; junction bases not matched to a gene: 3. This CDR3 has 13 amino acids. The CDR3 region is CASSLRQGNEQYF. In nucleotides, the CDR3 is TGCGCCAGCAGCTTGAGACAGGGCAACGAGCAGTACTTC.

The chain links TRBV7-2 to TRBJ1-2; possible D gene TRBD1, 6 bases. This CDR3 region has 15 residues. The V gene lost 5 bases and the J gene lost 0 bases, with 13 bases spanning the gap. Per germline, CDR1 SGHTA and CDR2 FQGNSA. The CDR3 DNA is TGTGCCAGCAGCCCCCACAGGGCGTCTAACTATGGCTACACCTTC. Amino acids: CASSPHRASNYGYTF.